The 12 T cell receptor beta chains in this list originate from one sample, sequenced in a study of cytomegalovirus exposure and HLA in healthy donors. Only in-frame clones appear in the TCRdb table, and some are missing; sequencing was by immunoSEQ multiplex PCR. Found here are fewer than 200,000 clones, 86% of them singletons; the top ten hold roughly 5.8%. Sequencing was performed on PBMCs. The receptor source for this set is a woman under 40 in good health and CMV-seronegative.

The rearrangement links TRBV5-6 to TRBJ2-7; tentatively, D is TRBD1 (5 bases). The V end was cut by 3 bases, the J end by 6 bases, with 7 bases between. Looked up from germline, CDR1 is SGHDT and CDR2 is YYEEEE. The CDR3 spans 11 residues. CDR3 nucleotide sequence: TGTGCCAGCAGCTCTAGGGGCGAGCAGTACTTC. This translates into CASSSRGEQYF. The complete variable domain, with remaining parts taken from reference TRBV5-6 and TRBJ2-7, reads DAGVTQSPTHLIKTRGQQVTLRCSPKSGHDTVSWYQQALGQGPQFIFQYYEEEERQRGNFPDRFSGHQFPNYSSELNVNALLLGDSALYLCASSSRGEQYFGPGTRLTVT.

The chain couples TRBV29-1 to TRBJ2-3; TRBD1 or TRBD2 may be the D gene (5 bases each). Deletions cut 5 bases from V and 0 bases from J, with 15 bases between. Germline assignment: CDR1 SQVTM and CDR2 ANQGSEA. CDR3 length equals 15 residues. The CDR3 is CSVSGAGPSTDTQYF. The CDR3 DNA reads as TGCAGCGTTAGTGGGGCGGGCCCTAGCACAGATACGCAGTATTTT.

This clone occurred once. The chain has TRBV14 and TRBJ2-1, with 11 bases identical to TRBD2. V was clipped by 4 bases and J by 4 bases; unmatched bases: 9. This CDR3 has 17 amino acids. CDR1 is SGHDN, CDR2 FVKESK, per germline. The chain's CDR3 is CASSLWFSGREYNEQFF. For the CDR3, the DNA is TGTGCCAGCAGCCTGTGGTTTAGCGGGAGGGAATACAATGAGCAGTTCTTC.

V is TRBV27 and J is TRBJ2-2, with D maybe TRBD1 (5 bases). Trimming stripped 2 bases from V and 2 bases from J, with 9 bases between. The CDR3 has 15 residues. Germline loops: CDR1 MNHEY, CDR2 SMNVEV (reference sequence). The chain's CDR3 is CASSLTGFNTGELFF. CDR3 nucleotide sequence: TGTGCCAGCAGTTTAACAGGATTTAACACCGGGGAGCTGTTTTTT.

This clone was counted a few times. The CDR3 region is CASSSSGEADSEKLFF. CDR3 sequence (DNA): TGTGCCAGCAGCTCCAGCGGGGAGGCGGACTCCGAAAAACTGTTTTTT. The chain combines TRBV7-8 with TRBJ1-4; D ambiguous. V lost 4 bases and J 8 bases, leaving 20 bases between the germline ends. This CDR3 spans 16 amino acids. The germline V gene has CDR1 SGHVS and CDR2 FQNEAQ.

The chain uses TRBV5-4 and TRBJ2-3, with a tentative D call TRBD1 (6 bases). Germline CDR1 is SGHNT and CDR2 is YYREEE (reference sequence). The length of the CDR3 is 12 residues. The V end was cut by 7 bases, the J end by 4 bases, with 10 bases between. CDR3 residues: CASARGADTQYF. CDR3 coding DNA: TGTGCCAGCGCCAGGGGAGCAGATACGCAGTATTTT.

The J gene is TRBJ2-5, the V gene TRBV11-2; 8 bases are a match to TRBD2. With V trimmed by 8 bases and J by 5 bases, 4 bases remained unmatched. CDR1 and CDR2 (germline): SGHAT, FQNNGV. This CDR3 is built from 12 residues. This CDR3 reads CASGTRTETQYF. For the CDR3, the DNA is TGTGCCAGCGGGACTAGAACGGAGACCCAGTACTTC.

This chain connects TRBV28 to TRBJ2-2, with 7 bases aligning to TRBD1. V shed 10 bases and J 5 bases; nucleotides not matched to a gene: 16. Looked up from germline, CDR1 is MDHEN and CDR2 is SYDVKM. The CDR3 spans 16 residues. CDR3 in amino acids: CATRSGGTDRTGELFF. The DNA of the CDR3 is TGTGCCACCAGATCCGGTGGGACAGACCGTACCGGGGAGCTGTTTTTT.

The chain has TRBV9 and TRBJ2-1, with a weak D call TRBD1 (6 bases). The CDR3 extends over 16 amino acids. CDR1 and CDR2 (germline): SGDLS, YYNGEE. Trimming cost V 2 bases and J 9 bases, with 21 bases left between them. CDR3 sequence: CASSVVDSLKYGEQFF. The CDR3 DNA is TGTGCCAGCAGCGTTGTGGACAGTCTCAAGTATGGTGAGCAGTTCTTC.

The chain employs TRBV5-1 and TRBJ1-2, with 7 bases identical to TRBD1. Germline assignment: CDR1 SGHRS and CDR2 YFSETQ. CDR3 size: 16 residues. V shed 5 bases and J 0 bases; nucleotides not matched to a gene: 10. The CDR3: CASRAGTVLTNYGYTF. DNA of the CDR3: TGCGCCAGCAGAGCCGGGACAGTCCTCACTAACTATGGCTACACCTTC.

This clone was found a few times. J is TRBJ1-1 and V is TRBV10-3; TRBD1 matches 7 bases. This CDR3 comprises 16 residues. V shed 0 bases and J 1 base; nucleotides not matched to a gene: 5. In germline, CDR1 is ENHRY, CDR2 SYGVKD. CDR3 sequence (DNA): TGTGCCATCAGTGAGTCGATGGGACAGTGGAACACTGAAGCTTTCTTT. This sequence encodes CAISESMGQWNTEAFF.

The rearrangement links TRBV30 to TRBJ2-7, with D uncertain. V lost 0 bases to trimming and J lost 0 bases, with 12 bases between them. CDR1 GTSNPN and CDR2 SVGIG come from the germline V gene (reference sequence). The CDR3 totals 15 residues. CDR3 in DNA: TGTGCCTGGAGTGTACCCCAGGAGAGCTCCTACGAGCAGTACTTC. This translates into CAWSVPQESSYEQYF.